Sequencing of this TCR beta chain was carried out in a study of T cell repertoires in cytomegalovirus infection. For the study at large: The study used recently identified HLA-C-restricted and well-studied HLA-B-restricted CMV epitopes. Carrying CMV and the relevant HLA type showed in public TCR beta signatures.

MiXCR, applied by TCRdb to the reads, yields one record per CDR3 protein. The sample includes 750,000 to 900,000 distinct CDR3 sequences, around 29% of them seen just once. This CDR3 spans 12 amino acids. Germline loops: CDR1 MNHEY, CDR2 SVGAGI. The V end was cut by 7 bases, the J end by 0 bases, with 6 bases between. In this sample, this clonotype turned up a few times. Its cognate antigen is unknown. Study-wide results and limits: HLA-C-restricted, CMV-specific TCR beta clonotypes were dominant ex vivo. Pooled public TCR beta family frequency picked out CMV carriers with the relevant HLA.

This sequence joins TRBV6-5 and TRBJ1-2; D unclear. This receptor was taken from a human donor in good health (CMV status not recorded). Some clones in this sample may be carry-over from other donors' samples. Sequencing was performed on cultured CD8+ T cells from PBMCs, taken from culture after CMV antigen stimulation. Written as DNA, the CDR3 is TGTGCCAGCACCACAGCTAACTATGGCTACACCTTC. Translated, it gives CASTTANYGYTF.